Following are 11 T cell receptor beta chains from one sample sequenced in a study of T cells in Graves' hyperthyroidism and ophthalmopathy. TCR beta CDR3 sequences were amplified from RNA transcripts. TCR CDR3 regions were first amplified by RT-PCR with HTBI primers. In TCRdb, the multiplex PCR reads were re-called with MiXCR into one record per CDR3 protein. The top ten clones hold approximately 15% of a sample with more than 550,000 distinct CDR3 sequences, over 15% of them seen once. Sequenced sample: blood. Every receptor here comes from a woman aged 45 to 65 with Graves' hyperthyroidism that later progressed to Graves' ophthalmopathy.

Ten or more counts support this clonotype. The rearrangement joins TRBV12-3 or TRBV12-4 to TRBJ2-7, with D uncertain. The V and J ends lost 6 bases and 5 bases respectively, with 8 bases between them. There are 11 residues in the CDR3. The CDR3 DNA is TGTGCCAGCAGCGTGACCAACGAGCAGTACTTC. Protein sequence: CASSVTNEQYF.

This chain joins TRBV7-9 and TRBJ2-5; the D gene is possibly TRBD1 (6 bases). V lost 5 bases to trimming and J lost 9 bases, with 19 bases between them. The CDR3 loop spans 14 amino acids. The germline V gene has CDR1 SEHNR and CDR2 FQNEAQ (reference sequence). The CDR3 sequence: CASSENRDIPAQYF. Here the CDR3 DNA reads TGTGCCAGCAGCGAAAACAGGGATATCCCGGCCCAGTACTTC.

V usage is TRBV13 and J usage is TRBJ1-2; D possibly corresponds to TRBD1 (6 bases). Germline V gene data show CDR1 as PRHDT and CDR2 as FYEKMQ (reference sequence). This CDR3 region has 15 residues. V shed 2 bases and J shed 4 bases, with 14 bases lying between them. The CDR3, as DNA: TGTGCCAGCAGCTTACAAGGACAGCGGATCTATGGCTACACCTTC. Translation: CASSLQGQRIYGYTF.

J is TRBJ2-7 and V is TRBV9, with 7 bases aligning to TRBD2. This CDR3 contains 15 residues. V lost 4 bases, J lost 3 bases, and 10 bases stayed unmatched. Per germline, CDR1 SGDLS and CDR2 YYNGEE. The CDR3 loop reads CASSSFGGRNYEQYF. The DNA for the CDR3 is TGTGCCAGCAGCTCCTTCGGGGGGAGGAACTACGAGCAGTACTTC.

A few counts support this clonotype. V and J are TRBV7-6 and TRBJ2-2; 8 nucleotides match TRBD2. The germline gives CDR1 SGHVS, CDR2 FNYEAQ. The CDR3 consists of 13 residues. With V trimmed by 6 bases and J by 5 bases, 2 bases remained unmatched. The CDR3 DNA sequence: TGTGCCAGCAGACGGGGGGGAACCGGGGAGCTGTTTTTT. Encoded protein: CASRRGGTGELFF.

The V and J genes are TRBV5-1 and TRBJ2-4; perhaps TRBD2 as D (6 bases). The V gene lost 5 bases and the J gene lost 0 bases, with 21 bases spanning the gap. The CDR3 extends over 18 amino acids. Germline-derived CDR1 and CDR2 are SGHRS and YFSETQ. The CDR3, as DNA: TGCGCCAGCAGTACCGGGGACTTCGGAGGGTTAGCCAAAAACATTCAGTACTTC. It is translated as CASSTGDFGGLAKNIQYF.

The J gene is TRBJ1-3, the V gene TRBV19; no firm D call. With 5 bases removed from V and 0 bases from J, the gap between germline ends came to 14 bases. This CDR3 has 16 residues. From germline, CDR1 is LNHDA and CDR2 SQIVND (reference sequence). The CDR3, as DNA: TGTGCCAGTAGTGTCGCTGCCAGCAGCTCTGGAAACACCATATATTTT. It translates to CASSVAASSSGNTIYF. The variable domain in full, with the rest retrieved from reference TRBV19 and TRBJ1-3, is DGGITQSPKYLFRKEGQNVTLSCEQNLNHDAMYWYRQDPGQGLRLIYYSQIVNDFQKGDIAEGYSVSREKKESFPLTVTSAQKNPTAFYLCASSVAASSSGNTIYFGEGSWLTVV.

The sample holds many counts of this clonotype. The V and J genes are TRBV7-3 and TRBJ2-2, with D possibly being TRBD1 (6 bases). This CDR3 is 17 amino acids long. With 2 bases removed from V and 0 bases from J, the gap between germline ends came to 13 bases. CDR1 SGHTA and CDR2 FQGTGA come from the germline V gene. The CDR3 protein is CASSLSLGTSNTGELFF. Written as DNA, the CDR3 is TGTGCCAGCAGCTTATCTCTCGGGACATCGAACACCGGGGAGCTGTTTTTT.

The sample holds many counts of this clonotype. The rearrangement links TRBV20-1 to TRBJ1-1, with 7 bases that match TRBD1. V shed 2 bases, J shed 0 bases, and the junction held 15 bases outside the gene matches. Per germline, CDR1 DFQATT and CDR2 SNEGSKA (reference sequence). This CDR3 contains 18 residues. The CDR3 protein is CSARTPYYFDRVNTEAFF. DNA of the CDR3: TGCAGTGCTAGAACGCCTTACTATTTTGACAGGGTGAACACTGAAGCTTTCTTT.

The CDR3 nucleotides read TGTGCCAGCAGTTTAGACGGGTATTCCCAGCCCCAGCATTTT. This translates into CASSLDGYSQPQHF. The J gene is TRBJ1-5, the V gene TRBV27, with D unclear. This CDR3 is built from 14 residues. Germline CDR1 is MNHEY and CDR2 is SMNVEV (reference sequence). The germline V and J ends were trimmed by 2 bases and 7 bases, with 12 bases remaining between them.

This clonotype was seen many times. The CDR3, as DNA: TGCAGTGCTAGAGATGATTCACAGTCTTATAATCAGCCCCAGCATTTT. This sequence encodes CSARDDSQSYNQPQHF. J is TRBJ1-5 and V is TRBV20-1; D unresolved. The V end lost 0 bases, the J end lost 4 bases, and 16 bases lay between the germline ends. The CDR3 totals 16 residues. CDR1 DFQATT and CDR2 SNEGSKA come from the germline V gene (reference sequence).